This record looks at one T cell receptor beta chain sequence and its context. The antigen is undetermined. The sample contains more than one DNA sequence encoding this CDR3. The V gene's germline CDR1 is MDHEN and CDR2 SYDVKM. This CDR3 comprises 13 residues. Trimming at V came to 6 bases and at J to 4 bases, leaving 4 bases not matched to a gene. The deep-level immunoSEQ assay was used. Repertoires were generated with immunoSEQ multiplex PCR, while TCRdb's copy carries only in-frame clones and drops some. The profile shows millions of clones, more than 80% of them singletons. This sample is drawn from a study of shared clonotypes between healthy human individuals. The wider study: Per donor, three plates held CD4 naive cells, three held CD4 memory, two held CD8 naive and one held CD8 memory.

Whole-study results and caveats: Inspection by rarefaction showed sorted-subset sequencing to be incomplete despite large depth. For naive CD4 cells, approximately 4.7% of clonotypes were shared across a handful of donors.

Sequencing input: naive CD4+ T cells from PBMCs. The subset here: CD45RA+ positively selected. This chain links TRBV28 with TRBJ2-5, with 8 bases fitting TRBD1. This clonotype was obtained from a man younger than 35 in good health. Some clones in this sample may be carry-over from other donors' samples. The CDR3 DNA is TGTGCCAGCAGCGCAGGGGGCCCAGAGACCCAGTACTTC. This translates into CASSAGGPETQYF.